The 17 T cell receptor beta chains below all came from one sample that was sequenced in a study of persistence of HIV-infected CD4 T cells. No antigen has been assigned to these receptors. Stimulation used about 10 ug/mL lysate from CMV-infected fibroblasts. CD40L/CD69 double-negative CD45RO-high memory CD4+ T cells were collected. The immunoSEQ assay was version 4, run in survey mode. This table comes from immunoSEQ multiplex PCR, and its TCRdb copy is limited to in-frame clones, with some not included. The profile covers approximately 30,000 clones, with approximately 78% appearing a single time and 4% to 5% taken by the ten largest. The source was CD4+ T cells sorted from PBMCs after approximately 20-hour stimulation, collected from a patient who received antiretroviral therapy. The receptors shown here come from an adult man with HIV who was CMV-seropositive.

This chain joins TRBV27 and TRBJ2-3, with a possible D match to TRBD2 (6 bases). With 6 bases removed from V and 4 bases from J, the gap between germline ends came to 17 bases. The CDR3 length is 15 residues. Germline V gene data show CDR1 as MNHEY and CDR2 as SMNVEV (reference sequence). In nucleotides, the CDR3 is TGTGCCAGCAGGGAGGGACGCGCCCTTCCAGATACGCAGTATTTT. Protein product: CASREGRALPDTQYF.

This clone was found once. The CDR3 region is CASSIRWTGGYEQYF. The CDR3 nucleotides are TGTGCCAGTAGTATCCGATGGACAGGGGGTTACGAGCAGTACTTC. The gene calls are TRBV19 and TRBJ2-7; 10 positions agree with TRBD1. CDR1 is LNHDA, CDR2 SQIVND, per germline (reference sequence). This CDR3 spans 15 amino acids. Unmatched junction bases numbered 6, after V lost 3 bases and J lost 4 bases.

J is TRBJ2-5 and V is TRBV7-8, with 8 positions matching TRBD1. V lost 1 base to trimming and J lost 10 bases; unmatched junction nucleotides: 11. Germline CDR1 and CDR2: SGHVS and FQNEAQ. The CDR3 contains 15 residues. The CDR3 DNA reads TGTGCCAGCAGCTTAGAACGGCAGGGGGCAGGGATCCAGTACTTC. It yields the protein CASSLERQGAGIQYF. Full variable domain (rest looked up from reference TRBV7-8 and TRBJ2-5): GAGVSQSPRYKVAKRGQDVALRCDPISGHVSLFWYQQALGQGPEFLTYFQNEAQLDKSGLPSDRFFAERPEGSVSTLKIQRTQQEDSAVYLCASSLERQGAGIQYFGPGTRLLVL.

This sequence joins TRBV21-1 and TRBJ2-6; TRBD2 is the table's D call and was not checked against the DNA. TRBV21-1 is flagged as a pseudogene. This CDR3 comprises 18 residues. In DNA form, the CDR3 reads TGTGCCAGCAGCAAAAAGCCTAGCGGGGGGTCTGGGGCCAACGTCCTGACTTTC. Protein product: CASSKKPSGGSGANVLTF.

The V gene is TRBV6-4, the J gene TRBJ2-5, with no clear D. Germline V lookup: CDR1 MRHNA, CDR2 SNTAGT. V dropped 0 bases and J dropped 1 base, with 12 bases sitting between them. The CDR3 loop spans 16 amino acids. CDR3 DNA sequence: TGTGCCAGCAGTGACTCCGTAGGAAACCTCCAAGAGACCCAGTACTTC. As protein: CASSDSVGNLQETQYF.

This chain joins TRBV18 and TRBJ2-3; no clear D. This CDR3 contains 13 residues. Per germline, CDR1 KGHSH and CDR2 LQKENI. V was trimmed by 2 bases and J by 9 bases, leaving 12 bases between them. Here the CDR3 reads CASSPKDLTTQYF. The CDR3 DNA sequence: TGTGCCAGCTCACCAAAGGACCTCACCACGCAGTATTTT. The whole variable domain, remainder taken from reference TRBV18 and TRBJ2-3, is NAGVMQNPRHLVRRRGQEARLRCSPMKGHSHVYWYRQLPEEGLKFMVYLQKENIIDESGMPKERFSAEFPKEGPSILRIQQVVRGDSAAYFCASSPKDLTTQYFGPGTRLTVL.

This chain joins TRBV28 and TRBJ2-7; D is unresolved. CDR3 length equals 13 residues. V was pared by 6 bases and J by 5 bases, with 14 bases between. The germline gives CDR1 MDHEN, CDR2 SYDVKM. As DNA, the CDR3 is TGTGCCAGCAGCCAGCTGGCATACCACGAGCAGTACTTC. Encoded protein: CASSQLAYHEQYF.

The chain is built from TRBV5-1 and TRBJ1-2, with D possibly TRBD1 on 5 matching bases. V lost 7 bases and J 3 bases, leaving 13 bases between the germline ends. The CDR3 has 13 residues. CDR1 is SGHRS and CDR2 is YFSETQ in the germline V gene. In DNA form, the CDR3 reads TGCGCCAGCCGGGACGGACGCCACTATGGCTACACCTTC. It codes for CASRDGRHYGYTF. The entire variable domain, with the rest obtained from reference TRBV5-1 and TRBJ1-2, is as follows: KAGVTQTPRYLIKTRGQQVTLSCSPISGHRSVSWYQQTPGQGLQFLFEYFSETQRNKGNFPGRFSGRQFSNSRSEMNVSTLELGDSALYLCASRDGRHYGYTFGSGTRLTVV.

This chain links TRBV6-1 with TRBJ1-6, with D tentatively TRBD1 (5 bases). Germline V lookup: CDR1 MNHNS, CDR2 SASEGT. This CDR3 has 15 residues. V was cut by 2 bases and J by 7 bases, with 12 bases left in between. The CDR3 DNA reads as TGTGCCAGCAGTGAACCGGGGGGTTCGAATTCACCCCTCCACTTT. Translating gives CASSEPGGSNSPLHF.

This clone came up a few times. This rearrangement joins TRBV19 to TRBJ2-7; a weak D match, TRBD1 (5 bases). CDR1 is LNHDA and CDR2 is SQIVND in the germline V gene (reference sequence). V was cut by 0 bases and J by 8 bases, with 14 bases left in between. This CDR3 contains 14 residues. Here the CDR3 DNA reads TGTGCCAGTAGTATAGAGGGGCAGGCCTCCAAGCAGTACTTC. It yields the protein CASSIEGQASKQYF. The whole variable domain, remainder taken from reference TRBV19 and TRBJ2-7, is DGGITQSPKYLFRKEGQNVTLSCEQNLNHDAMYWYRQDPGQGLRLIYYSQIVNDFQKGDIAEGYSVSREKKESFPLTVTSAQKNPTAFYLCASSIEGQASKQYFGPGTRLTVT.

This rearrangement joins TRBV29-1 to TRBJ1-1; D not certain. V gave up 4 bases and J gave up 1 base, with 13 bases separating them. Per the germline V gene, CDR1 is SQVTM and CDR2 is ANQGSEA. The CDR3 has 14 amino acids. CDR3 sequence reads: CSVVGRTGNTEAFF. The CDR3 nucleotides read TGCAGCGTTGTCGGACGAACCGGGAACACTGAAGCTTTCTTT. Filled out from reference TRBV29-1 and TRBJ1-1, the complete variable domain reads SAVISQKPSRDICQRGTSLTIQCQVDSQVTMMFWYRQQPGQSLTLIATANQGSEATYESGFVIDKFPISRPNLTFSTLTVSNMSPEDSSIYLCSVVGRTGNTEAFFGQGTRLTVV.

The chain has TRBV5-5 and TRBJ2-2; 10 bases match TRBD1. The CDR3 is 15 residues long. The junction had 5 bases not matched to a gene; V was cut back by 4 bases and J by 5 bases. Germline V CDR1 and CDR2: SGHKS, YYEKEE (reference sequence). The CDR3 bases are TGTGCCAGCAGCCTTCGGACAGGGGGGACCGGGGAGCTGTTTTTT. This encodes CASSLRTGGTGELFF.

The chain employs TRBV7-7 and TRBJ2-2; 8 positions match TRBD1. This CDR3 is built from 15 residues. The germline V gene encodes CDR1 SSHAT and CDR2 FNYEAQ (reference sequence). The junction had 7 bases not matched to a gene; V was cut back by 5 bases and J by 5 bases. The CDR3, as DNA: TGTGCCAGCAGCCTGACAGGGGCAGTTACCGGGGAGCTGTTTTTT. Translation gives CASSLTGAVTGELFF.

The count of this clone is one. This rearrangement joins TRBV18 to TRBJ1-6; 8 bases align to TRBD1. The V segment lost 4 bases and the J segment 8 bases; nucleotides outside the gene matches: 7. Germline V gene data show CDR1 as KGHSH and CDR2 as LQKENI. CDR3 length equals 15 residues. In nucleotides, the CDR3 is TGTGCCAGCTCACTCTCCGGGACAGGCGATTCACCCCTCCACTTT. Protein sequence: CASSLSGTGDSPLHF.

This chain connects TRBV28 to TRBJ2-3; TRBD1 agrees at 8 bases. The CDR3 sequence is 14 residues long. The junction had 10 bases not matched to a gene; V was cut back by 8 bases and J by 6 bases. Germline CDR1 reads MDHEN; CDR2 reads SYDVKM. CDR3 sequence (DNA): TGTGCCAGCGCGAAACCCAGGGGGCGGGATACGCAGTATTTT. Translating gives CASAKPRGRDTQYF. Using reference TRBV28 and TRBJ2-3 for the parts outside the CDR3, the full variable domain is DVKVTQSSRYLVKRTGEKVFLECVQDMDHENMFWYRQDPGLGLRLIYFSYDVKMKEKGDIPEGYSVSREKKERFSLILESASTNQTSMYLCASAKPRGRDTQYFGPGTRLTVL.

The V and J genes are TRBV18 and TRBJ2-2; D not certain. This CDR3 is built from 12 residues. The germline gives CDR1 KGHSH, CDR2 LQKENI. V was cut by 6 bases and J by 7 bases, with 9 bases left in between. DNA of the CDR3: TGTGCCAGCTCTTTTCAGGTCGGGGAGCTGTTTTTT. Translation gives CASSFQVGELFF.

The V call is TRBV6-4, the J call TRBJ1-1, with 8 bases aligning to TRBD1. The germline V gene encodes CDR1 MRHNA and CDR2 SNTAGT. This CDR3 has 14 residues. Trimming cost V 10 bases and J 3 bases; bases outside gene matches: 10. This chain's CDR3 is CATPAGGLYTEAFF. Written as DNA, the CDR3 is TGTGCCACCCCGGCAGGGGGCTTGTACACTGAAGCTTTCTTT.